A single sample is the source of the 14 T cell receptor beta chains below, sequenced in a study of siplizumab effects on memory and regulatory T cells. These receptors' targets are unknown. Repertoires were generated with immunoSEQ multiplex PCR, while TCRdb's copy carries only in-frame clones and drops some. The profile covers fewer than 8,500 clones, with 35% to 40% appearing a single time and 5.5% to 6% taken by the ten largest. Mixed lymphocyte reaction cells were cocultured at 37°C for about six days. The sample was CFSE-low (dividing) CD8+ T cells sorted from an allogeneic mixed lymphocyte reaction. The receptor set was obtained from a human donor in good health; the cells came from an allogeneic mixed lymphocyte reaction.

The sample holds one count of this clone. The chain links TRBV29-1 to TRBJ2-7; TRBD2 agrees at 7 bases. V shed 1 base, J shed 3 bases, and the junction held 12 bases outside the gene matches. The germline CDR1 and CDR2 sequences are SQVTM and ANQGSEA. The CDR3 sequence is 16 residues long. CDR3 loop: CSVEGGEGPHGYEQYF. The DNA for the CDR3 is TGCAGCGTTGAAGGGGGGGAGGGCCCTCATGGCTACGAGCAGTACTTC.

The V call is TRBV6-1, the J call TRBJ2-2; D gene uncertain. Germline assignment: CDR1 MNHNS and CDR2 SASEGT. V was pared by 6 bases and J by 3 bases, with 5 bases between. This CDR3 is built from 12 residues. CDR3 coding DNA: TGTGCCAGCAGCATCGACACCGGGGAGCTGTTTTTT. Protein product: CASSIDTGELFF.

This clone was counted a few times. CDR3 DNA sequence: TGTGCCAGCGGGCCTGGGACGACGGTTTACGAGCAGTACTTC. This sequence encodes CASGPGTTVYEQYF. The V and J genes are TRBV6-5 and TRBJ2-7, with D possibly called TRBD1 or TRBD2 (5 bases each). Germline V gene lookup returns CDR1 MNHEY and CDR2 SVGAGI. The CDR3 spans 14 residues. Between the trimmed V and J ends, which lost 8 bases and 4 bases, there was a span of 18 bases.

Only a few counts were recorded for this clone. The chain employs TRBV14 and TRBJ2-7, with 11 bases identical to TRBD2. The CDR3 covers 15 residues. Germline assignment: CDR1 SGHDN and CDR2 FVKESK. V trimming: 4 bases; J trimming: 4 bases; junction bases outside the gene matches: 6. CDR3 in DNA: TGTGCCAGCAGCCCACTAGCGGGAGTGGATTACGAGCAGTACTTC. It codes for CASSPLAGVDYEQYF.

By frequency in the sample, this clone is medium-sized. The chain uses TRBV28 and TRBJ1-1, with a possible D match to TRBD1 (5 bases). Germline lookup yields CDR1 MDHEN and CDR2 SYDVKM. V lost 2 bases and J lost 5, with 18 bases in between. The CDR3 contains 16 residues. As DNA, the CDR3 is TGTGCCAGCAGTTTAGGGGCAGGGTCGGCAAGAACTGAAGCTTTCTTT. The encoded protein is CASSLGAGSARTEAFF.

The chain uses TRBV5-4 and TRBJ2-7, with unresolved D. V was shortened by 4 bases and J by 6 bases, with 17 bases between the two germline ends. CDR1 is SGHNT and CDR2 is YYREEE in the germline V gene (reference sequence). CDR3 length equals 14 residues. The CDR3 loop reads CASSPAVNSLEQYF. The CDR3 DNA follows: TGTGCCAGCAGCCCCGCCGTGAATAGCCTCGAGCAGTACTTC.

CDR3 in amino acids: CASSLVPPTDTQYF. The CDR3 nucleotides read TGTGCCAGCAGCTTGGTACCCCCCACAGATACGCAGTATTTT. V gene TRBV5-4 combines with J gene TRBJ2-3; D gene ambiguous. With 0 bases removed from V and 2 bases from J, the gap between germline ends came to 7 bases. The CDR3 contains 14 residues. Germline CDR1 reads SGHNT; CDR2 reads YYREEE (reference sequence).

The chain has TRBV18 and TRBJ1-5, with 9 bases lining up with TRBD1. The length of the CDR3 is 15 residues. V shed 6 bases and J 0 bases; nucleotides not matched to a gene: 3. Germline values: CDR1 KGHSH, CDR2 LQKENI. CDR3 region: CASSRTGDSNQPQHF. DNA of the CDR3: TGTGCCAGCTCTCGGACAGGGGATAGCAATCAGCCCCAGCATTTT. Supplemented by reference TRBV18 and TRBJ1-5, the full variable domain reads NAGVMQNPRHLVRRRGQEARLRCSPMKGHSHVYWYRQLPEEGLKFMVYLQKENIIDESGMPKERFSAEFPKEGPSILRIQQVVRGDSAAYFCASSRTGDSNQPQHFGDGTRLSIL.

A few counts support this clone. The rearrangement uses TRBV30 and TRBJ1-2; D remains unclear. Germline lookup yields CDR1 GTSNPN and CDR2 SVGIG (reference sequence). The CDR3 runs 13 residues. The V end lost 3 bases, the J end lost 4 bases, and 12 bases lay between the germline ends. The CDR3 DNA follows: TGTGCCTGGAGCCCCACGGAGTTCTATGGCTACACCTTC. Translation gives CAWSPTEFYGYTF.

This clone ranks as medium-sized. The chain uses TRBV7-9 and TRBJ2-1, with 7 bases identical to TRBD2. V lost 4 bases and J lost 9; bases outside the gene matches: 9. The CDR3 contains 14 residues. Per the germline V gene, CDR1 is SEHNR and CDR2 is FQNEAQ (reference sequence). The CDR3 bases are TGTGCCAGCAGCTCCCTGGCCGCGGGGGTTGAGCAGTTCTTC. It encodes CASSSLAAGVEQFF.

This clone is termed medium-sized. The rearrangement uses TRBV29-1 and TRBJ2-1, with TRBD2 identical over 8 bases. Germline-derived CDR1 and CDR2 are SQVTM and ANQGSEA. With 4 bases clipped from V and 3 bases from J, the junction kept 14 bases outside the gene matches. This CDR3 is built from 17 residues. The CDR3 here is CSVGIPASGFLYNEQFF. As DNA, the CDR3 is TGCAGCGTTGGCATTCCGGCTAGCGGGTTCCTCTACAATGAGCAGTTCTTC.

This clone was detected a few times. This chain links TRBV5-4 with TRBJ1-2; the D is unclear. CDR3 length: 12 residues. Trimming took off 0 bases at V and 7 bases at J, with 7 bases between the two ends. CDR1 is SGHNT and CDR2 is YYREEE in the germline V gene (reference sequence). As DNA, the CDR3 is TGTGCCAGCAGCTTGGGGGCGCTTGGCTACACCTTC. Protein: CASSLGALGYTF.

This clone counts as large (0.1 to 1%). This sequence joins TRBV19 and TRBJ2-7; 9 nucleotides agree with TRBD1. Germline V gives CDR1 LNHDA, CDR2 SQIVND (reference sequence). This CDR3 is built from 14 residues. V lost 6 bases to trimming and J lost 4 bases; unmatched junction nucleotides: 7. CDR3 in amino acids: CASSPGQGWYEQYF. CDR3 bases: TGTGCCAGTAGCCCGGGACAGGGTTGGTACGAGCAGTACTTC.

This clone was counted between two and nine times. V usage is TRBV30 and J usage is TRBJ2-6, with 7 bases that match TRBD2. This CDR3 has 14 residues. Per germline, CDR1 GTSNPN and CDR2 SVGIG (reference sequence). J gave up 2 bases and V 4 bases, and 2 bases lay outside the gene matches. The CDR3 DNA follows: TGTGCCTGGACCCGGGGGGCTGGGGCCAACGTCCTGACTTTC. Translated, it gives CAWTRGAGANVLTF.